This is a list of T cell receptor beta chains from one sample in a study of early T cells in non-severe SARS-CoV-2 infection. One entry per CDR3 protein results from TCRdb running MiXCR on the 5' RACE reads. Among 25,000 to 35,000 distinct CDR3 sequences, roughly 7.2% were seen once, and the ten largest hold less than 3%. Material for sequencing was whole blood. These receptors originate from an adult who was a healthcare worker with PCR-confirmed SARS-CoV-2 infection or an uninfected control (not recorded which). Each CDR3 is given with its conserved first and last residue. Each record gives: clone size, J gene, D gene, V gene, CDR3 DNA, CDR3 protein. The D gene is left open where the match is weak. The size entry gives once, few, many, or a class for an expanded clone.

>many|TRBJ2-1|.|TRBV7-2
TGTGCCAGCAGCTCGCGACTGGAGAGCTCCTACAATGAGCAGTTCTTC
CASSSRLESSYNEQFF
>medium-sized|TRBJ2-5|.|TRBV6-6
TGTGCCAGCAGTTACTCGACAGGAGCGTACCAAGAGACCCAGTACTTC
CASSYSTGAYQETQYF
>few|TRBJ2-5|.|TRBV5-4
TGTGCCAGCAGCTTGGAAACAGCTAAAGAGACCCAGTACTTC
CASSLETAKETQYF
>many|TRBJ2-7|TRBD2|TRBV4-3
TGCGCCAGCAGCCAAACGGGAGGCCCCGAGCAGTACTTC
CASSQTGGPEQYF
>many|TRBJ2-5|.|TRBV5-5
TGTGCCAGCAGCTTGACAAAGAGGACAGCTCAAGAGACCCAGTACTTC
CASSLTKRTAQETQYF
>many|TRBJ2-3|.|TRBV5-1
TGCGCCAGCAGCGAGGTCGTGCCCACAGATACGCAGTATTTT
CASSEVVPTDTQYF
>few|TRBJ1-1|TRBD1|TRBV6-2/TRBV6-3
TGTGCCAGCAGTAAGGGACAGATGAACACTGAAGCTTTCTTT
CASSKGQMNTEAFF
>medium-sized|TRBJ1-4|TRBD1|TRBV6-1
TGTGCCAGCTCAGGGGGCATAGCAGAAAAACTGTTTTTT
CASSGGIAEKLFF
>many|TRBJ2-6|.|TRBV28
TGTGCCAGCAGTTTATTCGAGAAAACCAACGTCCTGACTTTC
CASSLFEKTNVLTF
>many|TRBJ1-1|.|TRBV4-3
TGCGCCAGCAGCCAACGCCTGGCGGGCTCTCCTGCGGCGACTGAAGCTTTCTTT
CASSQRLAGSPAATEAFF
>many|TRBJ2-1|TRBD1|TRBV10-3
TGTGCCGCATCCCCGGCCGGGACAGGGTCCGCCAATGAGCAGTTCTTC
CAASPAGTGSANEQFF